The 27 T cell receptor beta chains below all came from one sample that was sequenced in a study of cytomegalovirus exposure and HLA in healthy donors. PCR primers comprised 60 Vbeta and 13 Jbeta primers. Sequenced by immunoSEQ multiplex PCR; TCRdb stores in-frame clones only, minus some. Across roughly 74,000 clones, the top ten clones capture 7.5% of the sample. Sequenced sample: PBMCs. The source is a female donor in good health and CMV-seropositive.

This chain uses TRBV5-1 with TRBJ2-2, with TRBD2 matching over 7 bases. CDR1 and CDR2 (germline): SGHRS, YFSETQ. The junction had 5 bases not matched to a gene; V was cut back by 5 bases and J by 1 base. This CDR3 is 15 amino acids long. The CDR3 is CASSPLAENTGELFF. CDR3 DNA sequence: TGCGCCAGCAGTCCCCTAGCGGAGAACACCGGGGAGCTGTTTTTT. The full variable domain, with the rest looked up from reference TRBV5-1 and TRBJ2-2, is KAGVTQTPRYLIKTRGQQVTLSCSPISGHRSVSWYQQTPGQGLQFLFEYFSETQRNKGNFPGRFSGRQFSNSRSEMNVSTLELGDSALYLCASSPLAENTGELFFGEGSRLTVL.

The chain recombines TRBV27 with TRBJ2-3; TRBD2 might be the D (6 bases). V was trimmed by 4 bases and J by 3 bases, leaving 14 bases between them. This CDR3 is built from 15 residues. In germline, CDR1 is MNHEY, CDR2 SMNVEV (reference sequence). The CDR3 region is CASSSIISGTDTQYF. In DNA, the CDR3 is TGTGCCAGCAGTTCGATTATTAGCGGAACAGATACGCAGTATTTT.

V and J are TRBV19 and TRBJ1-5; D unresolved. Germline-derived CDR1 and CDR2 are LNHDA and SQIVND (reference sequence). The CDR3 is 14 residues long. Trimming shortened V by 1 base and J by 4 bases, and 8 bases separated the two germline ends. CDR3 bases: TGTGCCAGTAGTATAGGGTTCGAGAATCAGCCCCAGCATTTT. Translated: CASSIGFENQPQHF. Supplemented by reference TRBV19 and TRBJ1-5, the full variable domain reads DGGITQSPKYLFRKEGQNVTLSCEQNLNHDAMYWYRQDPGQGLRLIYYSQIVNDFQKGDIAEGYSVSREKKESFPLTVTSAQKNPTAFYLCASSIGFENQPQHFGDGTRLSIL.

This sequence joins TRBV6-4 and TRBJ2-1; perhaps TRBD2 as D (6 bases). V shed 4 bases and J shed 1 base, with 14 bases lying between them. Germline V gives CDR1 MRHNA, CDR2 SNTAGT. The CDR3 loop spans 16 amino acids. The CDR3 sequence: CASSGYAGGSYNEQFF. The CDR3 DNA sequence: TGTGCCAGCAGTGGCTACGCTGGAGGGTCCTACAATGAGCAGTTCTTC.

The chain combines TRBV6-1 with TRBJ1-3; D is ambiguous. The V gene lost 6 bases and the J gene lost 4 bases, with 10 bases spanning the gap. The CDR3 has 13 residues. Germline CDR1 is MNHNS and CDR2 is SASEGT. The CDR3 is CASSETLGNTIYF. In DNA, the CDR3 is TGTGCCAGCAGCGAGACTCTCGGAAACACCATATATTTT.

This chain links TRBV13 with TRBJ2-3, with D maybe TRBD1 (5 bases). The V and J ends lost 2 bases and 4 bases respectively, with 13 bases between them. CDR1 PRHDT and CDR2 FYEKMQ come from the germline V gene (reference sequence). The CDR3 is 15 amino acids. Here the CDR3 DNA reads TGTGCCAGCAGCTTATCGGACAAAGGAGCAGATACGCAGTATTTT. It encodes CASSLSDKGADTQYF.

The V gene is TRBV4-1, the J gene TRBJ2-5, with 9 bases identical to TRBD2. The J call is in doubt because the DNA end fits TRBJ2-7 better. Per the germline V gene, CDR1 is MGHRA and CDR2 is YSYEKL. The CDR3 runs 16 residues. Here the CDR3 DNA reads TGCGCCAGCAGCCTCTCCGCGGGGGGGATCTCCTACGAGCAGTACTTC. Its protein is CASSLSAGGISYEQYF.

Here the CDR3 DNA reads TGTGCCAGTAGTTCCACCTCCTCCGGGACAGGCTCCTACGAGCAGTACTTC. This encodes CASSSTSSGTGSYEQYF. The genes are TRBV19 and TRBJ2-7, with 8 bases lining up with TRBD1. The CDR3 is made up of 17 amino acids. The germline V gene encodes CDR1 LNHDA and CDR2 SQIVND (reference sequence). J was trimmed by 0 bases and V by 5 bases; bases with no gene match: 12. Supplemented by reference TRBV19 and TRBJ2-7, the full variable domain reads DGGITQSPKYLFRKEGQNVTLSCEQNLNHDAMYWYRQDPGQGLRLIYYSQIVNDFQKGDIAEGYSVSREKKESFPLTVTSAQKNPTAFYLCASSSTSSGTGSYEQYFGPGTRLTVT.

This chain connects TRBV5-1 to TRBJ1-2; D call uncertain. This CDR3 is built from 15 residues. CDR1 is SGHRS and CDR2 is YFSETQ in the germline V gene. V lost 0 bases, J lost 3 bases, and 12 bases lay in between. CDR3: CASSLDGNSHYGYTF. CDR3 nucleotide sequence: TGCGCCAGCAGCTTGGACGGGAATTCTCACTATGGCTACACCTTC.

The rearrangement joins TRBV20-1 to TRBJ2-5, with D possibly matching TRBD2 (6 bases). The V end lost 7 bases, the J end lost 2 bases, and 8 bases lay between the germline ends. The germline CDR1 and CDR2 sequences are DFQATT and SNEGSKA (reference sequence). The CDR3 is 11 amino acids. This CDR3 is CSGLVQETQYF. The CDR3 DNA reads as TGCAGTGGACTAGTTCAAGAGACCCAGTACTTC.

The chain has TRBV7-3 and TRBJ2-3; TRBD2 aligns across 11 bases. CDR3 length equals 18 residues. The junction had 11 bases not matched to a gene; V was cut back by 5 bases and J by 1 base. The germline CDR1 and CDR2 sequences are SGHTA and FQGTGA. The CDR3 is CASSPSGRMRFGTDTQYF. The CDR3 region has the DNA TGTGCCAGCAGCCCTAGCGGGAGGATGCGGTTTGGCACAGATACGCAGTATTTT.

The genes are TRBV28 and TRBJ1-1, with D maybe TRBD1 (6 bases). The germline gives CDR1 MDHEN, CDR2 SYDVKM. V gave up 6 bases and J gave up 0 bases, with 14 bases separating them. The CDR3 has 15 residues. CDR3 sequence: CASSRPGQLNTEAFF. The CDR3 bases are TGTGCCAGCAGCCGGCCAGGACAGCTGAACACTGAAGCTTTCTTT. The full variable domain, rest sourced from reference TRBV28 and TRBJ1-1, is DVKVTQSSRYLVKRTGEKVFLECVQDMDHENMFWYRQDPGLGLRLIYFSYDVKMKEKGDIPEGYSVSREKKERFSLILESASTNQTSMYLCASSRPGQLNTEAFFGQGTRLTVV.

The chain employs TRBV6-6 and TRBJ1-1; weak D call: TRBD1 (6 bases). The length of the CDR3 is 13 residues. Deletions cut 6 bases from V and 1 base from J, with 9 bases between. Looked up from germline, CDR1 is MNHNY and CDR2 is SVGAGI (reference sequence). The CDR3 region has the DNA TGTGCCAGCAGCACAGGGAGGAACACTGAAGCTTTCTTT. Protein sequence: CASSTGRNTEAFF.

The chain recombines TRBV11-2 with TRBJ2-3; D call uncertain. Germline V gene sequence: CDR1 SGHAT, CDR2 FQNNGV. The CDR3 extends over 15 amino acids. Trimming removed 0 bases from V and 4 bases from J, with 11 bases in between. The CDR3 reads CASSLERLAPDTQYF. Written as DNA, the CDR3 is TGTGCCAGCAGCTTAGAGAGGCTCGCGCCAGATACGCAGTATTTT. The full variable domain, in which reference TRBV11-2 and TRBJ2-3 provide the parts outside the CDR3, is EAGVAQSPRYKIIEKRQSVAFWCNPISGHATLYWYQQILGQGPKLLIQFQNNGVVDDSQLPKDRFSAERLKGVDSTLKIQPAKLEDSAVYLCASSLERLAPDTQYFGPGTRLTVL.

The CDR3 spells CASSLGRTSGGDTQYF. CDR3 nucleotide sequence: TGTGCCAGCAGTTTAGGTCGGACTAGCGGGGGAGATACGCAGTATTTT. The chain uses TRBV28 and TRBJ2-3; TRBD2 matches 13 bases. The V gene's germline CDR1 is MDHEN and CDR2 SYDVKM. This CDR3 is built from 16 residues. The trim removed 2 bases at V and 5 bases at J, leaving 4 bases unmatched.

The chain carries TRBV7-2 and TRBJ2-1, with a tentative D call TRBD2 (5 bases). Germline CDR1 SGHTA, CDR2 FQGNSA. Trimming removed 1 base from V and 6 bases from J, with 10 bases in between. The CDR3 loop spans 14 amino acids. In nucleotides, the CDR3 is TGTGCCAGCAGCTTAGGTCCTAGCAGCAATGAGCAGTTCTTC. It encodes CASSLGPSSNEQFF.

The J gene is TRBJ1-2, the V gene TRBV4-3; TRBD1 is a possible D gene (5 bases). The V gene's germline CDR1 is LGHNA and CDR2 YSLEER. The CDR3 spans 16 residues. V was cut by 0 bases and J by 4 bases, with 15 bases left in between. The CDR3 nucleotides are TGCGCCAGCAGCCAAGAGAAGACAGTACTCCCCTATGGCTACACCTTC. Amino acids: CASSQEKTVLPYGYTF.

The rearrangement uses TRBV28 and TRBJ1-2, with 9 bases fitting TRBD1. The V segment lost 5 bases and the J segment 6 bases; nucleotides outside the gene matches: 10. There are 15 residues in the CDR3. CDR1 MDHEN and CDR2 SYDVKM come from the germline V gene. The CDR3 bases are TGTGCCAGCAGTCAGCTCCGGACAGGGGAGGATGGCTACACCTTC. It specifies CASSQLRTGEDGYTF.

The genes are TRBV28 and TRBJ2-3; 8 bases align to TRBD2. CDR1 and CDR2 (germline): MDHEN, SYDVKM. The trim removed 4 bases at V and 4 bases at J, leaving 10 bases unmatched. This CDR3 has 16 residues. The CDR3 DNA sequence: TGTGCCAGCAGTTCTCTAGCGGGTTCGGGGGCAGATACGCAGTATTTT. Residues: CASSSLAGSGADTQYF.

This chain connects TRBV9 to TRBJ1-6; D is uncertain. Germline CDR1 is SGDLS and CDR2 is YYNGEE. The CDR3 contains 15 residues. V lost 0 bases to trimming and J lost 2 bases, with 6 bases between them. CDR3 nucleotide sequence: TGTGCCAGCAGCGTAGCAACAGCCTATAATTCACCCCTCCACTTT. Amino acid sequence: CASSVATAYNSPLHF.

The chain carries TRBV4-3 and TRBJ2-3; D might be TRBD1 (5 bases). The germline V gene encodes CDR1 LGHNA and CDR2 YSLEER. Trimming took off 1 base at V and 6 bases at J, with 17 bases between the two ends. CDR3 size: 16 residues. CDR3 sequence: CASSQGWGVGADTQYF. The CDR3 coding sequence is TGCGCCAGCAGCCAAGGGTGGGGCGTTGGGGCGGATACGCAGTATTTT.

The rearrangement joins TRBV9 to TRBJ2-3; a weak D match, TRBD2 (6 bases). V shed 0 bases and J shed 8 bases, with 13 bases lying between them. CDR1 is SGDLS and CDR2 is YYNGEE in the germline V gene. CDR3 length: 14 residues. CDR3 bases: TGTGCCAGCAGCGTAGACCTGGGGACTGGTACGCAGTATTTT. Translation gives CASSVDLGTGTQYF.

This rearrangement joins TRBV7-8 to TRBJ1-2, with D tentatively TRBD1 (5 bases). Per the germline V gene, CDR1 is SGHVS and CDR2 is FQNEAQ. This CDR3 region has 13 residues. V was pared by 5 bases and J by 4 bases, with 11 bases between. DNA of the CDR3: TGTGCCAGCAGCCCCGACGGGGGCTATGGCTACACCTTC. It specifies CASSPDGGYGYTF.

V is TRBV29-1 and J is TRBJ2-1; tentative D call: TRBD2 (6 bases). Germline lookup yields CDR1 SQVTM and CDR2 ANQGSEA. This CDR3 is 10 amino acids long. The V and J ends lost 6 bases and 12 bases respectively, with 12 bases between them. The CDR3 region has the DNA TGCAGCGTCCCGGGAGCTGGGCAGTTCTTC. Translated: CSVPGAGQFF.

The chain is built from TRBV28 and TRBJ2-2; no clear D gene. Germline CDR1 reads MDHEN; CDR2 reads SYDVKM. The length of the CDR3 is 14 residues. V gave up 5 bases and J gave up 2 bases, with 9 bases separating them. The DNA of the CDR3 is TGTGCCAGCAGTAGACAACGAAACACCGGGGAGCTGTTTTTT. This gives the protein CASSRQRNTGELFF.

The chain combines TRBV2 with TRBJ2-2, with D unresolved. Germline values: CDR1 SNHLY, CDR2 FYNNEI. This CDR3 has 14 residues. The germline V and J ends were trimmed by 7 bases and 2 bases, with 11 bases remaining between them. The CDR3 is CASNPEINTGELFF. The CDR3 DNA reads TGTGCCAGCAACCCAGAAATTAACACCGGGGAGCTGTTTTTT. Together with reference TRBV2 and TRBJ2-2, the CDR3 gives the full variable domain: EPEVTQTPSHQVTQMGQEVILRCVPISNHLYFYWYRQILGQKVEFLVSFYNNEISEKSEIFDDQFSVERPDGSNFTLKIRSTKLEDSAMYFCASNPEINTGELFFGEGSRLTVL.

The chain is built from TRBV7-8 and TRBJ2-7; D is possibly TRBD1 (5 bases). Germline loops: CDR1 SGHVS, CDR2 FQNEAQ. The CDR3 consists of 12 residues. Trimming pared 5 bases from V and 2 bases from J, leaving 7 bases between. CDR3 sequence: CASSQGPYEQYF. The CDR3 DNA reads as TGTGCCAGCAGCCAGGGTCCCTACGAGCAGTACTTC.